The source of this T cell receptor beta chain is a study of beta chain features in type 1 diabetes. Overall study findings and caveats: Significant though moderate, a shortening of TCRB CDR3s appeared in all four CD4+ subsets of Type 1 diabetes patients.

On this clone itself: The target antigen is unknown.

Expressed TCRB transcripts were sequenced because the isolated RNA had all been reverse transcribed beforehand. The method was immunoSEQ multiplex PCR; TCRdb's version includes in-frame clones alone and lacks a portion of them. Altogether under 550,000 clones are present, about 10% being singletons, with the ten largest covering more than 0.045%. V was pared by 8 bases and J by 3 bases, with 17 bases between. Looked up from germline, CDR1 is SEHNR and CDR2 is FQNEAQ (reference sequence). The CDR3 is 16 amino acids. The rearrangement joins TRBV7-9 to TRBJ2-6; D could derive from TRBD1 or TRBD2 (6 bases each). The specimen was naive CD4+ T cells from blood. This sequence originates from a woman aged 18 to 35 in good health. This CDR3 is CASPTLGGSGANVLTF. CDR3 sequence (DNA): TGTGCCAGCCCCACCCTAGGGGGGAGTGGGGCCAACGTCCTGACTTTC.